This TCR beta chain was profiled in a study of blood T cells in healthy people across ages. Findings of the study overall: Older age went with lower TCR beta diversity per million T cells, in a roughly linear way. There were more naive CD4+ cells and higher diversity in long-lived donors than in aged donors.

Primers used in a second PCR of roughly 6 to 12 cycles were a sample-barcoded 5' primer and a J-beta primer mix. Each cDNA molecule was tagged by a template-switch adaptor with 12 random nucleotides. TCRdb redid the calling of the 5' RACE reads with MiXCR, one entry per CDR3 protein. The repertoire holds roughly 1,700,000 distinct CDR3 sequences, with over 25% as singletons. Isolating PBMCs gave at least 7 million of these cells per sample. Remarks on this clonotype: The antigen remains undetermined.

This TCR was recovered from a woman aged 30 to 39 in good health. The sequencing input was blood.

The CDR3 coding sequence is TGCGCCAGCAGCTTTTTTTCCGCGCGGGATGGCTACACCTTC. Amino acid sequence: CASSFFSARDGYTF. The V and J genes are TRBV5-1 and TRBJ1-2; D is unresolved. The CDR3 consists of 14 residues. V was clipped by 2 bases and J by 6 bases, with 14 bases between them. Germline V gene sequence: CDR1 SGHRS, CDR2 YFSETQ.